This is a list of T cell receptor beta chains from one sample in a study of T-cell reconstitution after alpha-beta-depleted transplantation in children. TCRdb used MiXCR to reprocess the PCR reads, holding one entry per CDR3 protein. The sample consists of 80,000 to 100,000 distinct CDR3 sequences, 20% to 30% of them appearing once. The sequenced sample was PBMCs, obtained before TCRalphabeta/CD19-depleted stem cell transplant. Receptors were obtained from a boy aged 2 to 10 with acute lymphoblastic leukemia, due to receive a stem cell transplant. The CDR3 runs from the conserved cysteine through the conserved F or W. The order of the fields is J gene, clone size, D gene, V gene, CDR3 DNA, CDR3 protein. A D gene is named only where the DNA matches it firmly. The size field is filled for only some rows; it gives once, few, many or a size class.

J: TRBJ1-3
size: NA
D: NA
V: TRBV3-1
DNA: TGTGCCAGCAGCCGATTTAAAAGTACCTCTGGAAACACCATATATTTT
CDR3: CASSRFKSTSGNTIYF

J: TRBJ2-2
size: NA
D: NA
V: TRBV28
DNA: TGTGCCAGCAGTTTCCAGGGGAACACCGGGGAGCTGTTTTTT
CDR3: CASSFQGNTGELFF

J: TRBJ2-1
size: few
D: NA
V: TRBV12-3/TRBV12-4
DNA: TGTGCCAGCAGTGTCGGGGACGGGGGATCCTACAATGAGCAGTTCTTC
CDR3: CASSVGDGGSYNEQFF

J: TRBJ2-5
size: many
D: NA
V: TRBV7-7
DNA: TGTGCCAGCAGCTTTGGCAGCCAAGAGACCCAGTACTTC
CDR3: CASSFGSQETQYF

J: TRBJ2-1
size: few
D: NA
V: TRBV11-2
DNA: TGTGCCAGCAGCTCCATAGGGGGAGTAAGCAATGAGCAGTTCTTC
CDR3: CASSSIGGVSNEQFF

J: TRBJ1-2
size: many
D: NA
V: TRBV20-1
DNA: TGCAGTGCTAGGAATAAAGGTCAGGGAAGAACCTATGGCTACACCTTC
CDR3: CSARNKGQGRTYGYTF

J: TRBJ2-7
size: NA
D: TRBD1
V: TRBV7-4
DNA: TGTGCCAGCAATAAGACAGGGGTTAAGGACGAGCAGTACTTC
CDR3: CASNKTGVKDEQYF

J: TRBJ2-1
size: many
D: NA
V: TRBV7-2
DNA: TGTGCCAGCAGGTCAGGGAATGAGCAGTTCTTC
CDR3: CASRSGNEQFF

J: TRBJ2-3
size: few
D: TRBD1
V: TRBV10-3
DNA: TGTGCCATCAGACCGGGACAGGGCCCCACAGATACGCAGTATTTT
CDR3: CAIRPGQGPTDTQYF

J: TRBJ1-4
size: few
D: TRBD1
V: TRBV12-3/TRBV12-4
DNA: TGTGCCAGCGGCGAACAAACGGGACAGCGAGATGAAAAACTGTTTTTT
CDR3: CASGEQTGQRDEKLFF

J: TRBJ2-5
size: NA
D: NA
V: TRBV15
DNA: TGTGCCACCAGCAGAGTTACTGGGGACCCGCACTTC
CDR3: CATSRVTGDPHF